Shown below are 30 T cell receptor beta chains from a single sample sequenced in a study of blood T cell repertoires in COVID-19. This table comes from immunoSEQ multiplex PCR, and its TCRdb copy is limited to in-frame clones, with some not included. This sample has some 70,000 clones, with about 86% found just once. Sequencing used peripheral blood. These receptors all come from a man in his fifties with active COVID-19.

The chain combines TRBV3-1 (or the pseudogene TRBV3-2) with TRBJ2-5; the match to TRBD2 covers 8 bases. Germline trimming cut 10 bases from V and 5 bases from J; bases unmatched to any gene: 9. The germline CDR1 and CDR2 sequences are LGHDT and YNNKEL (reference sequence). The CDR3 consists of 13 residues. CDR3 nucleotides: TGTGCCACGGGGGGGGAATCTCGGGAGACCCAGTACTTC. This translates into CATGGESRETQYF.

This clone occurred a few times. J is TRBJ2-7 and V is TRBV2, with a weak D call TRBD1 (6 bases). Germline CDR1 is SNHLY and CDR2 is FYNNEI. The CDR3 is 16 amino acids. V was clipped by 7 bases and J by 3 bases, with 22 bases between them. CDR3 sequence: CASNLALGQGNYEQYF. The CDR3 nucleotides are TGTGCCAGCAATCTGGCGCTGGGGCAGGGGAACTACGAGCAGTACTTC.

This clone was seen once. The rearrangement links TRBV5-1 to TRBJ2-5; 10 positions agree with TRBD2. V gave up 3 bases and J gave up 4 bases; unmatched junction bases: 9. This CDR3 region has 16 residues. Germline V gene data show CDR1 as SGHRS and CDR2 as YFSETQ. CDR3 DNA: TGCGCCAGCAGCTCGGCGAGCGGGGGGGCGGGAGAGACCCAGTACTTC. Translated, it gives CASSSASGGAGETQYF.

The V call is TRBV3-1 (or the pseudogene TRBV3-2), the J call TRBJ1-2; 7 nucleotides agree with TRBD1. This CDR3 spans 14 amino acids. Germline values: CDR1 LGHDT, CDR2 YNNKEL (reference sequence). V trimming: 1 base; J trimming: 7 bases; junction bases outside the gene matches: 6. CDR3 protein: CASSQGQGGGGYTF. Written as DNA, the CDR3 is TGTGCCAGCAGCCAAGGACAGGGCGGCGGTGGCTACACCTTC.

V and J are TRBV5-1 and TRBJ1-2; possible D gene TRBD1, 6 bases. V was shortened by 0 bases and J by 6 bases, with 15 bases between the two germline ends. The CDR3 runs 15 residues. Germline CDR1 SGHRS, CDR2 YFSETQ. The CDR3 spells CASSLEGTTGHGYTF. CDR3 in DNA: TGCGCCAGCAGCTTGGAAGGAACTACAGGGCATGGCTACACCTTC.

The rearrangement uses TRBV11-1 and TRBJ2-5; the match to TRBD1 covers 8 bases. The length of the CDR3 is 15 residues. CDR1 SGHAT and CDR2 FQDESV come from the germline V gene (reference sequence). V shed 5 bases and J 3 bases; nucleotides not matched to a gene: 8. CDR3 sequence: CASSIWTGREETQYF. CDR3 sequence (DNA): TGTGCCAGCAGCATTTGGACAGGGCGAGAAGAGACCCAGTACTTC.

The gene calls are TRBV7-9 and TRBJ2-7, with unresolved D. Trimming stripped 2 bases from V and 5 bases from J, with 4 bases between. This CDR3 contains 11 residues. Germline assignment: CDR1 SEHNR and CDR2 FQNEAQ (reference sequence). This CDR3 reads CASSLQDEQYF. CDR3 sequence (DNA): TGTGCCAGCAGCTTACAGGACGAGCAGTACTTC.

This chain joins TRBV11-2 and TRBJ2-3; TRBD2 matches 8 bases. This CDR3 region has 17 residues. V was clipped by 1 base and J by 1 base; unmatched bases: 7. In germline, CDR1 is SGHAT, CDR2 FQNNGV. The CDR3 DNA sequence: TGTGCCAGCAGCTTAGCCCCGGGAGGGGGGGGCACAGATACGCAGTATTTT. This translates into CASSLAPGGGGTDTQYF.

This clone was recorded a few times. The rearrangement joins TRBV9 to TRBJ2-1; perhaps TRBD2 as D (6 bases). The ends were cut back, 0 bases at V and 0 bases at J, with 10 bases in the middle. CDR1 and CDR2 from the germline V gene are SGDLS and YYNGEE. CDR3 length equals 16 residues. In nucleotides, the CDR3 is TGTGCCAGCAGCGTAGGTCTAGCGTTCTCCTACAATGAGCAGTTCTTC. Protein product: CASSVGLAFSYNEQFF.

This clone has only one observation. The chain links TRBV11-2 to TRBJ2-2; D is possibly TRBD1 (6 bases). V dropped 1 base and J dropped 3 bases, with 12 bases sitting between them. The CDR3 runs 16 residues. Germline V gene sequence: CDR1 SGHAT, CDR2 FQNNGV. Here the CDR3 DNA reads TGTGCCAGCAGCTTAGGTACAGGGTGGGACACCGGGGAGCTGTTTTTT. It is translated as CASSLGTGWDTGELFF.

This chain joins TRBV9 and TRBJ2-3; 8 positions match TRBD2. J was trimmed by 3 bases and V by 1 base; bases with no gene match: 13. The germline V gene encodes CDR1 SGDLS and CDR2 YYNGEE. The CDR3 contains 18 residues. CDR3: CASSVSSRGGLSTDTQYF. CDR3 DNA sequence: TGTGCCAGCAGCGTATCCTCCCGGGGGGGACTGAGTACAGATACGCAGTATTTT.

The gene calls are TRBV6-5 and TRBJ1-2; maybe TRBD1 (6 bases). The CDR3 is 13 amino acids. Trimming shortened V by 8 bases and J by 8 bases, and 18 bases separated the two germline ends. CDR1 is MNHEY, CDR2 SVGAGI, per germline. CDR3 amino acids: CASLRRSTGGYTF. The CDR3 coding sequence is TGTGCCAGCCTTCGGAGAAGTACAGGGGGCTACACCTTC.

This clone came up many times. The V and J genes are TRBV11-2 and TRBJ2-2; perhaps TRBD1 as D (6 bases). Germline lookup yields CDR1 SGHAT and CDR2 FQNNGV. V was shortened by 4 bases and J by 5 bases, with 11 bases between the two germline ends. CDR3 length equals 14 residues. The CDR3 DNA reads TGTGCCAGCAGCTGGGGGCGTCGTACCGGGGAGCTGTTTTTT. Amino acids: CASSWGRRTGELFF. Together with reference TRBV11-2 and TRBJ2-2, the CDR3 gives the full variable domain: EAGVAQSPRYKIIEKRQSVAFWCNPISGHATLYWYQQILGQGPKLLIQFQNNGVVDDSQLPKDRFSAERLKGVDSTLKIQPAKLEDSAVYLCASSWGRRTGELFFGEGSRLTVL.

The rearrangement links TRBV10-3 to TRBJ1-5; TRBD1 is a possible D gene (5 bases). V shed 2 bases and J shed 3 bases, with 14 bases lying between them. Germline V CDR1 and CDR2: ENHRY, SYGVKD. CDR3 length: 16 amino acids. The CDR3 coding sequence is TGTGCCATCAGTGAGGGGGCCCTATCATCCAATCAGCCCCAGCATTTT. This encodes CAISEGALSSNQPQHF.

This chain uses TRBV9 with TRBJ1-2; TRBD1 is a possible D gene (5 bases). CDR1 is SGDLS, CDR2 YYNGEE, per germline. V shed 3 bases and J shed 4 bases, with 16 bases lying between them. CDR3 length: 15 residues. DNA of the CDR3: TGTGCCAGCAGCGCCGAGGCAGGGAGGGGCTATGGCTACACCTTC. Residues: CASSAEAGRGYGYTF.

This chain connects TRBV7-2 to TRBJ2-7; perhaps TRBD2 as D (5 bases). This CDR3 region has 15 residues. The germline V gene has CDR1 SGHTA and CDR2 FQGNSA. Trimming took 1 base from V and 2 from J, leaving 12 bases between them. This CDR3 is CASSLVLTGTYEQYF. DNA for the CDR3: TGTGCCAGCAGCTTAGTTTTAACGGGGACCTACGAGCAGTACTTC.

This clone was seen once. The genes are TRBV28 and TRBJ2-7; D unresolved. The CDR3 is 15 amino acids. Germline CDR1 reads MDHEN; CDR2 reads SYDVKM. V shed 2 bases and J shed 2 bases, with 13 bases lying between them. This CDR3 is CASSLVPTPTYEQYF. The CDR3, as DNA: TGTGCCAGCAGTTTAGTGCCGACACCGACCTACGAGCAGTACTTC.

This clone was detected once. V gene TRBV27 combines with J gene TRBJ1-2; a weak D match, TRBD1 (6 bases). Trimming shortened V by 0 bases and J by 8 bases, and 13 bases separated the two germline ends. This CDR3 has 14 amino acids. The V gene's germline CDR1 is MNHEY and CDR2 SMNVEV (reference sequence). The CDR3 sequence: CASSLSPQGKGYTF. The DNA of the CDR3 is TGTGCCAGCAGTTTATCCCCCCAGGGGAAGGGCTACACCTTC.

The chain links TRBV7-2 to TRBJ2-5; D remains ambiguous. The CDR3 length is 15 residues. The V end lost 5 bases, the J end lost 1 base, and 14 bases lay between the germline ends. Germline V lookup: CDR1 SGHTA, CDR2 FQGNSA. Here the CDR3 reads CASSGSGAPQETQYF. The CDR3, as DNA: TGTGCCAGCAGCGGCTCTGGAGCGCCCCAAGAGACCCAGTACTTC.

The J gene is TRBJ1-1, the V gene TRBV3-1 (or the pseudogene TRBV3-2), with D uncertain. This CDR3 is 13 amino acids long. Germline CDR1 and CDR2: LGHDT and YNNKEL (reference sequence). Trimming took off 4 bases at V and 7 bases at J, with 13 bases between the two ends. The CDR3 DNA follows: TGTGCCAGCAGCCTTCAAGGAGACGATGAAGCTTTCTTT. Amino acids: CASSLQGDDEAFF.

This rearrangement joins TRBV10-3 to TRBJ2-3; tentatively, D is TRBD2 (6 bases). The length of the CDR3 is 15 residues. V gave up 4 bases and J gave up 2 bases, with 13 bases separating them. CDR1 and CDR2 from the germline V gene are ENHRY and SYGVKD. The CDR3 nucleotides are TGTGCCATCAGTGGACTAGTGGCCCTCACAGATACGCAGTATTTT. This codes for CAISGLVALTDTQYF.

About this clone itself: The sample has other DNA sequences that encode this CDR3 too. This chain uses TRBV9 with TRBJ1-1; 7 bases match TRBD1. The CDR3 has 14 amino acids. Germline V gives CDR1 SGDLS, CDR2 YYNGEE. The junction had 4 bases not matched to a gene; V was cut back by 4 bases and J by 1 base. DNA of the CDR3: TGTGCCAGCAGCTCCCGGACAGGGAACACTGAAGCTTTCTTT. It codes for CASSSRTGNTEAFF.

This chain connects TRBV18 to TRBJ1-5, with D possibly TRBD1 on 5 matching bases. V was pared by 3 bases and J by 0 bases, with 18 bases between. CDR1 KGHSH and CDR2 LQKENI come from the germline V gene. The CDR3 runs to 18 residues. For the CDR3, the DNA is TGTGCCAGCTCACCTCTCAGAGGCAGGGAAAATAGCAATCAGCCCCAGCATTTT. Translation gives CASSPLRGRENSNQPQHF.

The genes are TRBV5-5 and TRBJ2-4, with D possibly matching TRBD2 (6 bases). V shed 0 bases and J shed 6 bases, with 13 bases lying between them. The V gene's germline CDR1 is SGHKS and CDR2 YYEKEE (reference sequence). This CDR3 is 15 amino acids long. This CDR3 reads CASSLGGTEPNIQYF. In nucleotides, the CDR3 is TGTGCCAGCAGCTTGGGGGGGACTGAACCAAACATTCAGTACTTC.

This chain joins TRBV6-5 and TRBJ2-7; 8 nucleotides align to TRBD1. The CDR3 runs 15 residues. The V and J ends lost 4 bases and 0 bases, in that order; junction bases with no gene match: 5. Germline assignment: CDR1 MNHEY and CDR2 SVGAGI. The CDR3 DNA is TGTGCCAGCAGTTCGGACAGGGTGCTCTCCTACGAGCAGTACTTC. It specifies CASSSDRVLSYEQYF.

This chain uses TRBV7-3 with TRBJ2-1; the D gene is possibly TRBD1 (6 bases). V dropped 6 bases and J dropped 9 bases, with 15 bases sitting between them. CDR3 length: 13 residues. The germline CDR1 and CDR2 sequences are SGHTA and FQGTGA. As DNA, the CDR3 is TGTGCCAGCAGTCCAGGGGAAGTGCTTGAGCAGTTCTTC. This sequence encodes CASSPGEVLEQFF.

V gene TRBV6-5 combines with J gene TRBJ2-7; the D gene is possibly TRBD2 (7 bases). CDR3 length: 15 residues. Germline lookup yields CDR1 MNHEY and CDR2 SVGAGI. V lost 6 bases and J 4 bases, leaving 19 bases between the germline ends. For the CDR3, the DNA is TGTGCCAGCAGACGGGGGCGAAGCGGGATATACGAGCAGTACTTC. The encoded protein is CASRRGRSGIYEQYF.

This clone has just one count. The chain recombines TRBV5-4 with TRBJ2-1; 7 nucleotides agree with TRBD2. Trimming cost V 0 bases and J 6 bases; bases outside gene matches: 6. The germline V gene has CDR1 SGHNT and CDR2 YYREEE (reference sequence). This CDR3 region has 15 residues. The chain's CDR3 is CASSLGASGINEQFF. The CDR3 DNA follows: TGTGCCAGCAGCTTGGGGGCTAGCGGTATCAATGAGCAGTTCTTC.

This clone was picked up one time. The chain joins TRBV6-5 to TRBJ2-3, with a possible D match to TRBD2 (6 bases). With 5 bases removed from V and 0 bases from J, the gap between germline ends came to 12 bases. CDR1 is MNHEY, CDR2 SVGAGI, per germline. The CDR3 contains 15 residues. DNA for the CDR3: TGTGCCAGCAGTCTCTCCGGGACTAGCACAGATACGCAGTATTTT. It is translated as CASSLSGTSTDTQYF.

The chain links TRBV29-1 to TRBJ2-1; D perhaps matches TRBD1 (5 bases). V was cut by 5 bases and J by 0 bases, with 8 bases left in between. The CDR3 runs to 13 residues. Germline V lookup: CDR1 SQVTM, CDR2 ANQGSEA. The CDR3 bases are TGCAGCGTTAGGGGTAGCTCCTACAATGAGCAGTTCTTC. Protein: CSVRGSSYNEQFF.